The table lists the clone carrying this T cell receptor beta chain with a few counts. This specimen comes from a study of cytomegalovirus exposure and HLA in healthy donors. In the PCR, 60 Vbeta and 13 Jbeta primers were used. The protocol was immunoSEQ multiplex PCR, while the TCRdb copy is restricted to in-frame clones and leaves out a portion. The profile shows about 110,000 clones, about 86% of them singletons. After removal of 4 bases from V and 6 bases from J, the junction contained 13 bases not matched to a gene. The germline CDR1 and CDR2 sequences are SGHRS and YFSETQ. The CDR3 runs 16 residues.

The chain joins TRBV5-1 to TRBJ2-1; TRBD2 aligns across 7 bases. This TCR was sampled from a woman aged 25-40 years in good health and CMV-seronegative. Material for sequencing was PBMCs. CDR3 sequence reads: CASSTNTAGSGNEQFF. CDR3 DNA sequence: TGCGCCAGCAGCACCAACACAGCGGGAAGTGGCAATGAGCAGTTCTTC. Using reference TRBV5-1 and TRBJ2-1 for the parts outside the CDR3, the full variable domain is KAGVTQTPRYLIKTRGQQVTLSCSPISGHRSVSWYQQTPGQGLQFLFEYFSETQRNKGNFPGRFSGRQFSNSRSEMNVSTLELGDSALYLCASSTNTAGSGNEQFFGPGTRLTVL.